What follows is one TCR beta chain and its context. The antigen remains unidentified. The CDR3 is made up of 13 amino acids. From germline, CDR1 is SGHRS and CDR2 YFSETQ. The ends were cut back, 5 bases at V and 3 bases at J, with 11 bases in the middle. The data stem from a study of cytomegalovirus exposure and HLA in healthy donors. Study-level background: The 95 million to 120 million unique TCR beta sequences, from about 179 million T cells, were found by an earlier analysis. Overall study results and limits: Most CMV-associated TCR beta chains appeared HLA-restricted in a later analysis. Some TCR beta chains (roughly 160 of them) were listed as cytomegalovirus-associated.

In the PCR, 60 Vbeta and 13 Jbeta primers were used. Original data processing: Around 12 million of some 80 million unique TCR beta chains were shared, per a later count. Some clones are missing from TCRdb's copy, which holds only in-frame ones; the method was immunoSEQ multiplex PCR. The V and J calls and clone size come from that table; D and trimming were worked out from the DNA. This repertoire includes tens of thousands of clones. The TCR sequence derives from a female donor in good health and CMV-seropositive. Sequencing was carried out using PBMCs. The chain couples TRBV5-1 to TRBJ1-1; D is uncertain. CDR3 region: CASRHEVDTEAFF. For the CDR3, the DNA is TGCGCCAGCAGACATGAGGTGGACACTGAAGCTTTCTTT.